The T cell receptor (beta chain) under discussion was sequenced for a study of blood T cell repertoires in COVID-19. Study overall: Acute and convalescent COVID-19 samples came from the United States, Italy and Spain.

Germline V gene lookup returns CDR1 SGHRS and CDR2 YFSETQ. The CDR3 is 15 amino acids. V dropped 4 bases and J dropped 0; count of bases not matched to a gene: 4. In the original analysis: The authors estimated nucleated cell counts from reference gene primer amplification. Libraries were prepared by immunoSEQ multiplex PCR; TCRdb keeps only in-frame clonotypes and omits some of them. The V and J calls and clone size come from that table; D and trimming were worked out from the DNA. Among about 130,000 clones listed, around 87% were seen once. The chain links TRBV5-1 to TRBJ1-2; 9 nucleotides align to TRBD1. The sequence was collected from a woman aged 60-75 years with acute or convalescent COVID-19. Sequencing input: peripheral blood. Written as DNA, the CDR3 is TGCGCCAGCAGCAGACAGGGGGACCCTAACTATGGCTACACCTTC. Translation gives CASSRQGDPNYGYTF.